The 26 T cell receptor beta chains listed next were all sequenced from one sample in a study of OX40 agonist ivuxolimab in advanced cancers. The protocol was immunoSEQ multiplex PCR, while the TCRdb copy is restricted to in-frame clones and leaves out a portion. The repertoire holds about 16,000 clones, with 84% as singletons. This sample comprised CD4+ or CD8+ T cells sorted from blood, obtained in a trial of the OX40 agonist ivuxolimab. The source is an adult with an advanced solid tumor such as melanoma, head and neck, liver or kidney cancer.

The chain has TRBV7-9 and TRBJ2-1; D assignment may be TRBD1 or TRBD2 (7 bases each). CDR3 size: 16 residues. Germline CDR1 and CDR2: SEHNR and FQNEAQ (reference sequence). V was shortened by 2 bases and J by 7 bases, with 18 bases between the two germline ends. The CDR3 nucleotides are TGTGCCAGCAGCTTACCCCAGGGGGAGGGTTGGAATGAGCAGTTCTTC. It yields the protein CASSLPQGEGWNEQFF.

J is TRBJ1-1 and V is TRBV5-1, with 9 bases lining up with TRBD1. Germline CDR1 SGHRS, CDR2 YFSETQ. V was pared by 4 bases and J by 6 bases, with 10 bases of the junction left unmatched. This CDR3 has 15 amino acids. The CDR3 coding sequence is TGCGCCAGCAGCCCGACCGGACAGGGGTCTGCTGAAGCTTTCTTT. Protein sequence: CASSPTGQGSAEAFF.

The chain has TRBV7-9 and TRBJ2-7; D uncertain. V lost 5 bases to trimming and J lost 3 bases, with 5 bases between them. In germline, CDR1 is SEHNR, CDR2 FQNEAQ (reference sequence). The CDR3 has 11 amino acids. The CDR3 DNA reads TGTGCCAGCAGCCCGGACTACGAGCAGTACTTC. Residues: CASSPDYEQYF. Filled out from reference TRBV7-9 and TRBJ2-7, the complete variable domain reads DTGVSQNPRHKITKRGQNVTFRCDPISEHNRLYWYRQTLGQGPEFLTYFQNEAQLEKSRLLSDRFSAERPKGSFSTLEIQRTEQGDSAMYLCASSPDYEQYFGPGTRLTVT.

V is TRBV4-1 and J is TRBJ2-2, with 12 bases lining up with TRBD2. V lost 0 bases to trimming and J lost 3 bases; unmatched junction nucleotides: 5. Germline values: CDR1 MGHRA, CDR2 YSYEKL. The CDR3 extends over 18 amino acids. The CDR3 nucleotides read TGCGCCAGCAGCCAAGAAGCGCTAGCGGGGGGGCACACCGGGGAGCTGTTTTTT. It specifies CASSQEALAGGHTGELFF.

The chain has TRBV7-2 and TRBJ2-7, with 9 bases that match TRBD1. The CDR3 consists of 15 residues. J was trimmed by 12 bases and V by 5 bases; bases with no gene match: 17. Germline V gene sequence: CDR1 SGHTA, CDR2 FQGNSA. CDR3 amino acids: CASSPETGGPWLGYF. Written as DNA, the CDR3 is TGTGCCAGCAGCCCCGAGACAGGGGGGCCGTGGCTCGGGTACTTC.

The rearrangement joins TRBV7-9 to TRBJ2-7, with D perhaps matching TRBD1 (6 bases). The CDR3 is 13 amino acids. V shed 5 bases and J shed 7 bases, with 15 bases lying between them. Germline CDR1 SEHNR, CDR2 FQNEAQ (reference sequence). CDR3 DNA: TGTGCCAGCAGCCCAAGACAGGCTTGGGAGCAGTACTTC. It specifies CASSPRQAWEQYF. The variable domain in full, with the rest retrieved from reference TRBV7-9 and TRBJ2-7, is DTGVSQNPRHKITKRGQNVTFRCDPISEHNRLYWYRQTLGQGPEFLTYFQNEAQLEKSRLLSDRFSAERPKGSFSTLEIQRTEQGDSAMYLCASSPRQAWEQYFGPGTRLTVT.

The J gene is TRBJ2-1, the V gene TRBV7-2; D unclear. V was clipped by 1 base and J by 0 bases, with 13 bases between them. The CDR3 is 17 amino acids. Germline lookup yields CDR1 SGHTA and CDR2 FQGNSA. The CDR3 protein is CASSLDMGLSSYNEQFF. DNA of the CDR3: TGTGCCAGCAGCTTAGATATGGGCCTGTCCTCCTACAATGAGCAGTTCTTC.

The rearrangement uses TRBV15 and TRBJ1-1, with D perhaps TRBD1 (5 bases). The V gene's germline CDR1 is LNHNV and CDR2 YYDKDF (reference sequence). The CDR3 totals 15 residues. Trimming shortened V by 0 bases and J by 0 bases, and 8 bases separated the two germline ends. The CDR3 DNA reads as TGTGCCACCAGCAGAGATGGGGGGGTGAACACTGAAGCTTTCTTT. Protein product: CATSRDGGVNTEAFF.

The genes are TRBV7-9 and TRBJ2-7; D might be TRBD1 or TRBD2, each matching 6 bases. The CDR3 has 13 amino acids. Trimming shortened V by 0 bases and J by 9 bases, and 12 bases separated the two germline ends. Germline-derived CDR1 and CDR2 are SEHNR and FQNEAQ (reference sequence). CDR3 DNA sequence: TGTGCCAGCAGCTTAGCGTCCGGGGGCGTGCAGTACTTC. This codes for CASSLASGGVQYF. Based on the CDR3 plus reference TRBV7-9 and TRBJ2-7, the full variable domain is DTGVSQNPRHKITKRGQNVTFRCDPISEHNRLYWYRQTLGQGPEFLTYFQNEAQLEKSRLLSDRFSAERPKGSFSTLEIQRTEQGDSAMYLCASSLASGGVQYFGPGTRLTVT.

The V call is TRBV7-9, the J call TRBJ2-1; 10 bases align to TRBD2. CDR1 and CDR2 (germline): SEHNR, FQNEAQ (reference sequence). The length of the CDR3 is 17 residues. V shed 4 bases, J shed 0 bases, and the junction held 6 bases outside the gene matches. CDR3 DNA: TGTGCCAGCAGCTCGACTAGCGGGCCGAGCTCCTACAATGAGCAGTTCTTC. This encodes CASSSTSGPSSYNEQFF.

The chain combines TRBV14 with TRBJ2-3; a possible D gene is TRBD2 (5 bases). Trimming stripped 4 bases from V and 3 bases from J, with 14 bases between. There are 15 residues in the CDR3. In germline, CDR1 is SGHDN, CDR2 FVKESK. As DNA, the CDR3 is TGTGCCAGCAGCCCCGTTTCGGGGTTAACAGATACGCAGTATTTT. It yields the protein CASSPVSGLTDTQYF. Drawing the rest from reference TRBV14 and TRBJ2-3, the complete variable domain is EAGVTQFPSHSVIEKGQTVTLRCDPISGHDNLYWYRRVMGKEIKFLLHFVKESKQDESGMPNNRFLAERTGGTYSTLKVQPAELEDSGVYFCASSPVSGLTDTQYFGPGTRLTVL.

This chain uses TRBV7-2 with TRBJ2-7, with 10 bases identical to TRBD1. The CDR3 has 14 amino acids. Germline CDR1 is SGHTA and CDR2 is FQGNSA. Trimming removed 4 bases from V and 5 bases from J; junction bases left unmatched: 5. For the CDR3, the DNA is TGTGCCAGCAGCTCCGGGACAGGGGCTCACGAGCAGTACTTC. It encodes CASSSGTGAHEQYF.

The CDR3 loop is CASSIARGADTQYF. For the CDR3, the DNA is TGTGCCAGCAGCATAGCCAGGGGTGCAGATACGCAGTATTTT. V usage is TRBV11-3 and J usage is TRBJ2-3; D might be TRBD1 (6 bases). V was shortened by 5 bases and J by 4 bases, with 13 bases between the two germline ends. This CDR3 contains 14 residues. Germline CDR1 is SGHNT and CDR2 is YENEEA.

The chain is built from TRBV13 and TRBJ2-5; 8 bases match TRBD2. Looked up from germline, CDR1 is PRHDT and CDR2 is FYEKMQ (reference sequence). After removal of 5 bases from V and 1 base from J, the junction contained 3 bases not matched to a gene. The CDR3 extends over 14 amino acids. CDR3 region: CASSPGLAQETQYF. CDR3 DNA: TGTGCCAGCAGCCCAGGACTAGCCCAAGAGACCCAGTACTTC.

This chain connects TRBV9 to TRBJ2-7; TRBD1 aligns across 7 bases. CDR1 and CDR2 from the germline V gene are SGDLS and YYNGEE. This CDR3 region has 15 residues. With 4 bases clipped from V and 0 bases from J, the junction kept 7 bases outside the gene matches. As DNA, the CDR3 is TGTGCCAGCAGCCCCGGGACAGACGTCTCCTACGAGCAGTACTTC. This translates into CASSPGTDVSYEQYF. Full variable domain (remainder filled in from reference TRBV9 and TRBJ2-7): DSGVTQTPKHLITATGQRVTLRCSPRSGDLSVYWYQQSLDQGLQFLIQYYNGEERAKGNILERFSAQQFPDLHSELNLSSLELGDSALYFCASSPGTDVSYEQYFGPGTRLTVT.

The J gene is TRBJ2-3, the V gene TRBV11-2, with 7 bases lining up with TRBD1. The CDR3 is made up of 14 amino acids. V lost 5 bases, J lost 4 bases, and 6 bases stayed unmatched. CDR1 is SGHAT, CDR2 FQNNGV, per germline. The CDR3 reads CASSLDRVADTQYF. In nucleotides, the CDR3 is TGTGCCAGCAGCCTCGACAGGGTTGCAGATACGCAGTATTTT.

This clone has just a few counts. This chain joins TRBV2 and TRBJ1-2; D gene unclear. Germline V gene data show CDR1 as SNHLY and CDR2 as FYNNEI. With 7 bases removed from V and 2 bases from J, the gap between germline ends came to 14 bases. This CDR3 contains 14 residues. CDR3 region: CASTEERQNYGYTF. CDR3 coding DNA: TGTGCCAGCACCGAGGAGCGGCAGAACTATGGCTACACCTTC.

The rearrangement joins TRBV9 to TRBJ2-1; D might be TRBD2 (5 bases). The germline V gene has CDR1 SGDLS and CDR2 YYNGEE. This CDR3 comprises 14 residues. The ends were cut back, 0 bases at V and 3 bases at J, with 7 bases in the middle. Here the CDR3 reads CASSVEGSYNEQFF. The CDR3 bases are TGTGCCAGCAGCGTAGAAGGGAGCTACAATGAGCAGTTCTTC.

The genes are TRBV15 and TRBJ1-4; D is unresolved. With 3 bases removed from V and 0 bases from J, the gap between germline ends came to 11 bases. Germline loops: CDR1 LNHNV, CDR2 YYDKDF (reference sequence). The length of the CDR3 is 16 residues. DNA for the CDR3: TGTGCCACCAGCAGTGATTTGGTTGCAACTAATGAAAAACTGTTTTTT. Its translation: CATSSDLVATNEKLFF.

The J gene is TRBJ2-2, the V gene TRBV18; D uncertain. The CDR3 contains 15 residues. The ends were cut back, 0 bases at V and 6 bases at J, with 11 bases in the middle. From germline, CDR1 is KGHSH and CDR2 LQKENI. CDR3 DNA: TGTGCCAGCTCACCACCGTCATCCCGCCCCGGGGAGCTGTTTTTT. It is translated as CASSPPSSRPGELFF.

The CDR3 nucleotides are TGTGCCAGCATGACGGACAGCCACGAGCAGTACTTC. Translating it yields CASMTDSHEQYF. The chain couples TRBV27 to TRBJ2-7, with a possible D match to TRBD1 (6 bases). The germline V and J ends were trimmed by 7 bases and 5 bases, with 12 bases remaining between them. This CDR3 is 12 amino acids long. Germline values: CDR1 MNHEY, CDR2 SMNVEV (reference sequence).

The chain uses TRBV10-3 and TRBJ2-2; the D is unclear. Germline V CDR1 and CDR2: ENHRY, SYGVKD. This CDR3 is built from 11 residues. V was cut by 3 bases and J by 8 bases, with 4 bases left in between. The CDR3 coding sequence is TGTGCCATCAGTGAAACAGGGGAGCTGTTTTTT. It yields the protein CAISETGELFF.

The chain has TRBV5-4 and TRBJ2-1, with 11 bases that match TRBD2. In germline, CDR1 is SGHNT, CDR2 YYREEE (reference sequence). The V gene end was trimmed by 0 bases and the J gene end by 5 bases; junction bases not matched to a gene: 4. CDR3 length equals 16 residues. The CDR3 sequence is CASSLGGLAVNNEQFF. DNA for the CDR3: TGTGCCAGCAGCTTGGGGGGACTAGCGGTTAACAATGAGCAGTTCTTC. The full variable domain, completed using reference TRBV5-4 and TRBJ2-1, is ETGVTQSPTHLIKTRGQQVTLRCSSQSGHNTVSWYQQALGQGPQFIFQYYREEENGRGNFPPRFSGLQFPNYSSELNVNALELDDSALYLCASSLGGLAVNNEQFFGPGTRLTVL.

The genes are TRBV11-2 and TRBJ2-6; D is unresolved. Germline V gene lookup returns CDR1 SGHAT and CDR2 FQNNGV. Trimming shortened V by 1 base and J by 3 bases, and 4 bases separated the two germline ends. This CDR3 spans 14 amino acids. CDR3 nucleotide sequence: TGTGCCAGCAGCTTAGGGATTGGGGCCAACGTCCTGACTTTC. Amino acid sequence: CASSLGIGANVLTF.

The chain joins TRBV7-9 to TRBJ2-7; the match to TRBD2 covers 14 bases. Germline trimming cut 3 bases from V and 0 bases from J; bases unmatched to any gene: 4. The germline gives CDR1 SEHNR, CDR2 FQNEAQ (reference sequence). The CDR3 is made up of 17 amino acids. The CDR3 here is CASSLGLAGVSSYEQYF. Written as DNA, the CDR3 is TGTGCCAGCAGCTTGGGACTAGCGGGAGTGTCCTCCTACGAGCAGTACTTC.

The J gene is TRBJ2-7, the V gene TRBV19, with D possibly being TRBD1 (6 bases). V shed 3 bases and J shed 0 bases, with 9 bases lying between them. This CDR3 has 14 amino acids. CDR1 and CDR2 from the germline V gene are LNHDA and SQIVND (reference sequence). The CDR3 DNA reads as TGTGCCAGTAGTATGGCAGGGGCCTCCTACGAGCAGTACTTC. This encodes CASSMAGASYEQYF.